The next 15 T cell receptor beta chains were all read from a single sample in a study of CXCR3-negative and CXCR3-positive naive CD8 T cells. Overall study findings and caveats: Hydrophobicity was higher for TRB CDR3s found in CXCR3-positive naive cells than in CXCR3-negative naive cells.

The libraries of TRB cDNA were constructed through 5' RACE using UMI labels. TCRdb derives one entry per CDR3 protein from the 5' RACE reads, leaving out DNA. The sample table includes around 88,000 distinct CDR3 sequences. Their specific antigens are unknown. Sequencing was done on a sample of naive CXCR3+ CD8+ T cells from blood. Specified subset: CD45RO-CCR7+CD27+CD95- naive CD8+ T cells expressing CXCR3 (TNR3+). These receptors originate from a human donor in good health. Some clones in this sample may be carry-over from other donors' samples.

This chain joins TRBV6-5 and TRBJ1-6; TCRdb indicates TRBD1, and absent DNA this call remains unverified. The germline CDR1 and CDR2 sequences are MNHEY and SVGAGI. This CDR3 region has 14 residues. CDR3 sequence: CASSYGKGWAPLHF.

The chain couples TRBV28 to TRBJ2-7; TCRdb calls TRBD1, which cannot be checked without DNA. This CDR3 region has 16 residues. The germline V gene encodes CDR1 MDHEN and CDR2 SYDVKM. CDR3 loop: CASSPTRGRATYEQYF.

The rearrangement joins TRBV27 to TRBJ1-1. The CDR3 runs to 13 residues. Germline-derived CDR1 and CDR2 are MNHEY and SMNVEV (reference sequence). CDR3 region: CASSIGPDTEAFF.

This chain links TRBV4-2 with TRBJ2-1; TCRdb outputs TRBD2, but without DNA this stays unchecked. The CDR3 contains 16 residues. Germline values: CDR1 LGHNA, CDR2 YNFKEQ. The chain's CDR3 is CASSQEGRGVYNEQFF.

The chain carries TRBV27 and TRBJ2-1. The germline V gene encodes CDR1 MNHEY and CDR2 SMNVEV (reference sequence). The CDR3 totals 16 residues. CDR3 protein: CASTLSYNGLYNEQFF.

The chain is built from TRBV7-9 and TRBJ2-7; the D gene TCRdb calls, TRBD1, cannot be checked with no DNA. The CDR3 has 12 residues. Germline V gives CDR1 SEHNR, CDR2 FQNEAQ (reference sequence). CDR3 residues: CASNKQGSEQYF.

The CDR3 loop reads CASGSRLADTQYF. The genes are TRBV12-5 and TRBJ2-3. Germline values: CDR1 LGHNT, CDR2 FRNRAP. This CDR3 is built from 13 residues.

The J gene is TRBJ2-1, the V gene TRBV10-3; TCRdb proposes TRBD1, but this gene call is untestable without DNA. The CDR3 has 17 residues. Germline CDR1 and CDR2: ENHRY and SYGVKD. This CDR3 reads CAISGPETGLRKDEQFF.

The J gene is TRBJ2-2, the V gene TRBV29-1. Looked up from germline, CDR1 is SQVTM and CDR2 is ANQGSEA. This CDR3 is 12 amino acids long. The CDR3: CSVVAVIGELFF.

The CDR3 is CASSQRGDTEAFF. This chain uses TRBV14 with TRBJ1-1. The CDR3 covers 13 residues. The germline V gene encodes CDR1 SGHDN and CDR2 FVKESK.

CDR3 in amino acids: CSAQLTGVILETQYF. This chain joins TRBV20-1 and TRBJ2-5; there is no DNA to check the TCRdb D call of TRBD1. CDR1 is DFQATT and CDR2 is SNEGSKA in the germline V gene (reference sequence). This CDR3 comprises 15 residues.

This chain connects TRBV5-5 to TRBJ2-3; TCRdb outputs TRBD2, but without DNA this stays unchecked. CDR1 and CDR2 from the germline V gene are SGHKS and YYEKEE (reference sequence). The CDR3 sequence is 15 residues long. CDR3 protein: CASLLGRLTTDTQYF.

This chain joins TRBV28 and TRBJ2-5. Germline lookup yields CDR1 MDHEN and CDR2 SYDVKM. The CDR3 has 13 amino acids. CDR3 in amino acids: CASYTGYQETQYF.

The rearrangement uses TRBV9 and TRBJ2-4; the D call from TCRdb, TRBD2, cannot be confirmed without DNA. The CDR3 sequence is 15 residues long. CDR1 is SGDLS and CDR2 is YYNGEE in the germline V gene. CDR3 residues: CASSKSGLAKNIQYF.

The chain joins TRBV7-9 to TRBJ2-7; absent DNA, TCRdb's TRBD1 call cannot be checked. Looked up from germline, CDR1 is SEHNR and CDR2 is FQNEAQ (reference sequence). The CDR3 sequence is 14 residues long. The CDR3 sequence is CASSSSGGAYEQYF.